This T cell receptor beta chain was identified in a study of response to subunit inactivated influenza vaccine. CDR3 length: 14 amino acids. Trimming cost V 4 bases and J 2 bases, with 9 bases left between them. Germline V gives CDR1 SNHLY, CDR2 FYNNEI. TCRdb re-called the RT-PCR reads with MiXCR, one entry per CDR3 protein. The table shows more than 450,000 distinct CDR3 sequences, with about 11% occurring only once. These data were likewise used in another study, on T cells expressing NK-cell markers. That work adds: What made the TCR beta cDNA was 5'RACE template switching with UMIs. Sorted CD3+CD56+NKG2C+, CD3+CD56+NKG2C- and CD3+CD56-NKG2C+ T cells supplied TCR beta repertoires. Several experiments confined sorting to alpha-beta TCR T cells with an anti-gamma-delta TCR antibody. The dominant NKG2C+ clonotypes represented about 1.0-7.0% of CD8+ T cells in five to seven donors. HCMV specificity of the expanded NKG2C+ T cell clones stayed unclear.

The sample consisted of PBMCs from blood, taken on the day of vaccination. V gene TRBV2 combines with J gene TRBJ1-5, with D unclear. The origin of this receptor is a man in his forties or fifties who received an inactivated influenza vaccine. This CDR3 is CASSALDRNQPQHF. CDR3 bases: TGTGCCAGCAGTGCATTAGACCGCAATCAGCCCCAGCATTTT.